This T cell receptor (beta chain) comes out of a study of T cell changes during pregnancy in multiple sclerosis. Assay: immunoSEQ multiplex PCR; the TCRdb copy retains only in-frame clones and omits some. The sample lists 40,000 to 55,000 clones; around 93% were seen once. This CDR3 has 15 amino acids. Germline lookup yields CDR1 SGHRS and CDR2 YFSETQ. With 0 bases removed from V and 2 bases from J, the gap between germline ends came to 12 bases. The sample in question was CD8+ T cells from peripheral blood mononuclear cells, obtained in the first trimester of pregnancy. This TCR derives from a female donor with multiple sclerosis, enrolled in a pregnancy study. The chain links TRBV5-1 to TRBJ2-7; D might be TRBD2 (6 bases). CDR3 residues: CASSLEREVAYEQYF. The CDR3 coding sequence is TGCGCCAGCAGCTTGGAAAGGGAGGTCGCCTACGAGCAGTACTTC. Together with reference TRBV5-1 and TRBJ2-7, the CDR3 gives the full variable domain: KAGVTQTPRYLIKTRGQQVTLSCSPISGHRSVSWYQQTPGQGLQFLFEYFSETQRNKGNFPGRFSGRQFSNSRSEMNVSTLELGDSALYLCASSLEREVAYEQYFGPGTRLTVT.